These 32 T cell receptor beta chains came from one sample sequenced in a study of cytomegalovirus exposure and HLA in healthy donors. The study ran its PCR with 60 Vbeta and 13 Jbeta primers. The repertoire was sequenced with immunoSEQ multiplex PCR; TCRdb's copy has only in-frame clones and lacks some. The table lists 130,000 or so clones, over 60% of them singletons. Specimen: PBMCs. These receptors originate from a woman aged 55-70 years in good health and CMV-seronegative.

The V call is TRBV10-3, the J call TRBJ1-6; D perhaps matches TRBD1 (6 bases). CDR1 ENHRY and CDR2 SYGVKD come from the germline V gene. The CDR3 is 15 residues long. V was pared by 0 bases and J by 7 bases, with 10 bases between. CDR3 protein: CAISESGGGNSPLHF. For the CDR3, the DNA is TGTGCCATCAGTGAGTCGGGAGGGGGAAATTCACCCCTCCACTTT.

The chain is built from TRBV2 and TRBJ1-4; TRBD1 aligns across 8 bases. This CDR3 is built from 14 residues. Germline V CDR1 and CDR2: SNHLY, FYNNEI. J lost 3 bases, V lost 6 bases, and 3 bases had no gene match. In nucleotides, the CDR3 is TGTGCCAGCAGGCGGACAGGGCCTAATGAAAAACTGTTTTTT. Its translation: CASRRTGPNEKLFF.

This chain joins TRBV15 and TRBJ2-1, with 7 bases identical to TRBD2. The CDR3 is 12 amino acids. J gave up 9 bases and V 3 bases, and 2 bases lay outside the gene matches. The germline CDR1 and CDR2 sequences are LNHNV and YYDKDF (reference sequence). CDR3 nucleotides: TGTGCCACCAGCAGTACGGGGGGTGAGCAGTTCTTC. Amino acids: CATSSTGGEQFF.

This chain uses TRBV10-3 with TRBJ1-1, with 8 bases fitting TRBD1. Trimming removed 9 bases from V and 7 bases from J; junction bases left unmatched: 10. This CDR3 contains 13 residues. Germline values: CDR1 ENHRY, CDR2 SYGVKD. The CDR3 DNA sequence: TGTGCCATGGGGACCTCAGGGACAGGTGAAGCTTTCTTT. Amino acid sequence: CAMGTSGTGEAFF.

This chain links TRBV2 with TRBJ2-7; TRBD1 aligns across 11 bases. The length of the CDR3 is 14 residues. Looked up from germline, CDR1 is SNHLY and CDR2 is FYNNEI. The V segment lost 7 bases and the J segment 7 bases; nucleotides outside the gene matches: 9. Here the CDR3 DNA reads TGTGCCAGCAACCCTGGGACAGGGGGAAGGGAGCAGTACTTC. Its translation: CASNPGTGGREQYF.

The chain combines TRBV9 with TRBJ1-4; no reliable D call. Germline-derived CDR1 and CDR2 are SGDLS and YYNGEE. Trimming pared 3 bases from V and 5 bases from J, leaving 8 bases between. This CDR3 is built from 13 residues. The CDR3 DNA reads TGTGCCAGCAGCGGGAGTATGAATGAAAAACTGTTTTTT. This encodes CASSGSMNEKLFF.

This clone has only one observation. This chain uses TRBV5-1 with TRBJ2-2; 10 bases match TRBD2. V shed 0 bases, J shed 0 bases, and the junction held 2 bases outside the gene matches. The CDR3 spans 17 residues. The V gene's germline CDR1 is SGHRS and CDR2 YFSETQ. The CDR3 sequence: CASSLASGSPNTGELFF. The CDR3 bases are TGCGCCAGCAGCTTGGCTAGCGGGAGCCCGAACACCGGGGAGCTGTTTTTT. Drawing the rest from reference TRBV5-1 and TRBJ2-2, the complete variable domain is KAGVTQTPRYLIKTRGQQVTLSCSPISGHRSVSWYQQTPGQGLQFLFEYFSETQRNKGNFPGRFSGRQFSNSRSEMNVSTLELGDSALYLCASSLASGSPNTGELFFGEGSRLTVL.

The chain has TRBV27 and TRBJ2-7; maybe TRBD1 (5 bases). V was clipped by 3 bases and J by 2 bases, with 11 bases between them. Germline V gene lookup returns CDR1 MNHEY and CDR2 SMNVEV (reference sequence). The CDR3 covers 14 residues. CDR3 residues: CASSLLRAPYEQYF. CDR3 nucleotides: TGTGCCAGCAGTTTGCTCAGGGCCCCCTACGAGCAGTACTTC.

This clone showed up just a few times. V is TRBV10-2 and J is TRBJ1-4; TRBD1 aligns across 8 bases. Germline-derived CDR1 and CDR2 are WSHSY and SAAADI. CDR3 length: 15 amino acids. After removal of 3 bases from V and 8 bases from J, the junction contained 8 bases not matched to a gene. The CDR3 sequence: CASSDPGQGREKLFF. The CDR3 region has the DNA TGCGCCAGCAGTGATCCCGGACAGGGACGGGAAAAACTGTTTTTT.

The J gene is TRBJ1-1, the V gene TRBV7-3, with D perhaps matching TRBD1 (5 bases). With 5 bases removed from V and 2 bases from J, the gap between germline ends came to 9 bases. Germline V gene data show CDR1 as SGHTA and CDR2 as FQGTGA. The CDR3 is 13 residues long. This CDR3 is CASSGDRNTEAFF. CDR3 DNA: TGTGCCAGCAGCGGAGACAGAAACACTGAAGCTTTCTTT.

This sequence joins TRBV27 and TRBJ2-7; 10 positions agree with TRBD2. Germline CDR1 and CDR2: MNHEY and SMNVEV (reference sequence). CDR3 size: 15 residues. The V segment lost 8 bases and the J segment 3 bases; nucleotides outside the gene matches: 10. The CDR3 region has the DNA TGTGCCAGCTCTGATGGGGGACTAGCGCACTACGAGCAGTACTTC. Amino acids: CASSDGGLAHYEQYF.

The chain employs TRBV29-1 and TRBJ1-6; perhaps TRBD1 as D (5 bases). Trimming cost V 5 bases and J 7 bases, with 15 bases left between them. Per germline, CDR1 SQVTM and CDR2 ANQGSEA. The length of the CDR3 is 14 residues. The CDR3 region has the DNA TGCAGCGTTCGGGTCACACAGGAAAATTCACCCCTCCACTTT. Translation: CSVRVTQENSPLHF.

The CDR3 nucleotides read TGTGCCAGCTCACCAGTCCAGGGGGCGCGGAGCGAACGAAATGGCTACACCTTC. Translating gives CASSPVQGARSERNGYTF. The V and J genes are TRBV18 and TRBJ1-2; 8 bases are a match to TRBD1. Germline-derived CDR1 and CDR2 are KGHSH and LQKENI. This CDR3 contains 18 residues. V dropped 2 bases and J dropped 6; count of bases not matched to a gene: 17.

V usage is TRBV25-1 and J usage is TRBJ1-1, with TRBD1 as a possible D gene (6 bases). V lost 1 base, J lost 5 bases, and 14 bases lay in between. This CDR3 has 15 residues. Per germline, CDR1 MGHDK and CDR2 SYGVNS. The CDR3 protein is CASSESGGGRTEAFF. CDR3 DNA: TGTGCCAGCAGTGAATCCGGCGGGGGGCGTACTGAAGCTTTCTTT.

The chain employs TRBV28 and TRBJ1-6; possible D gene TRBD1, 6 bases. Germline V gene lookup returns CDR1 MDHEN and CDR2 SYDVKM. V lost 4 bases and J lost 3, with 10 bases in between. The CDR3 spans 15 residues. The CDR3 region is CASSSDRRYNSPLHF. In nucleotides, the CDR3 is TGTGCCAGCAGTTCGGACAGACGCTATAATTCACCCCTCCACTTT.

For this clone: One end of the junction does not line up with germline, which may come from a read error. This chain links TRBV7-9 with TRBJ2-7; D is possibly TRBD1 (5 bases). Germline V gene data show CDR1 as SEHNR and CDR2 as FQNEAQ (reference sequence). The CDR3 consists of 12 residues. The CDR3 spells CSSSSTVLEQYF. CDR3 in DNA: TGTTCCAGCAGCTCGACAGTTCTGGAGCAGTACTTC.

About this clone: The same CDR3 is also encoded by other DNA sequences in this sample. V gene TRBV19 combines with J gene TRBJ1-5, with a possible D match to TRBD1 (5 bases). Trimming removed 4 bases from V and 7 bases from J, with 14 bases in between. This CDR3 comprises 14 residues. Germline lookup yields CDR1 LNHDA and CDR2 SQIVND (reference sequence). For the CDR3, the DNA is TGTGCCAGTAGTAGCGGGGGGTCGGGCCAGCCCCAGCATTTT. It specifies CASSSGGSGQPQHF.

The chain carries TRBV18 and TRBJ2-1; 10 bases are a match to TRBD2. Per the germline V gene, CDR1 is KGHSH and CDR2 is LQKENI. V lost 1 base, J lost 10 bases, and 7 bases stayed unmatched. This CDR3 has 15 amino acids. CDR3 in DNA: TGTGCCAGCTCACCACTGAGCGGGGGGGCCGGGGAGCAGTTCTTC. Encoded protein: CASSPLSGGAGEQFF. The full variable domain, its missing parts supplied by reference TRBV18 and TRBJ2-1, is NAGVMQNPRHLVRRRGQEARLRCSPMKGHSHVYWYRQLPEEGLKFMVYLQKENIIDESGMPKERFSAEFPKEGPSILRIQQVVRGDSAAYFCASSPLSGGAGEQFFGPGTRLTVL.

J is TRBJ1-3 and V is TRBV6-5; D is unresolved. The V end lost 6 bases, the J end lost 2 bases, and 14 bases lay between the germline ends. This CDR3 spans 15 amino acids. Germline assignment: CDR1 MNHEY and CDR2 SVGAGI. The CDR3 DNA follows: TGTGCCAGCAGAATAACGAGGGCCACTGGAAACACCATATATTTT. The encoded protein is CASRITRATGNTIYF.

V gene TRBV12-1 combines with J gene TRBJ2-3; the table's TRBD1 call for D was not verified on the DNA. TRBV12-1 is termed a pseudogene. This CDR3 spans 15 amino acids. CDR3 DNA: TGTGCCAGCAGCACCGGACAGGGAAAATGGCATACGCAGTATTTT. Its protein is CASSTGQGKWHTQYF.

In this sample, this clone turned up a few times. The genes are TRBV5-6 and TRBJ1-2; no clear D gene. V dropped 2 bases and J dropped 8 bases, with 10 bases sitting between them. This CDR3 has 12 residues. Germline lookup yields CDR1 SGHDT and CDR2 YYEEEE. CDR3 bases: TGTGCCAGCAGCTTACGGAGTGGAGGCTACACCTTC. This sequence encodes CASSLRSGGYTF.

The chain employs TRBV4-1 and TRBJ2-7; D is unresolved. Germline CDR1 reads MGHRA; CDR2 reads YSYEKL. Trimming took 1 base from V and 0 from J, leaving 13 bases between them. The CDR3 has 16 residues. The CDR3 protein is CASSQGAMASSYEQYF. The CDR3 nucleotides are TGCGCCAGCAGCCAAGGAGCCATGGCTAGCTCCTACGAGCAGTACTTC.

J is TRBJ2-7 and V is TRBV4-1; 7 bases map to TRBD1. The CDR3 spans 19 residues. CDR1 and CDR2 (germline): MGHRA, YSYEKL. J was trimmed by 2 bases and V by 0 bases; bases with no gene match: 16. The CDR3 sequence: CASSQDRLGVRGPAYEQYF. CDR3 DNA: TGCGCCAGCAGCCAAGACCGGCTTGGGGTTAGGGGGCCAGCCTACGAGCAGTACTTC.

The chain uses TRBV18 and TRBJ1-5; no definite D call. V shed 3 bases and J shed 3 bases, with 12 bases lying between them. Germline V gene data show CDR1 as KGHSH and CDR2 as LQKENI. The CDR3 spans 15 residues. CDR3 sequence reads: CASSPVRGSNQPQHF. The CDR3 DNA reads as TGTGCCAGCTCACCGGTCCGAGGGTCCAATCAGCCCCAGCATTTT.

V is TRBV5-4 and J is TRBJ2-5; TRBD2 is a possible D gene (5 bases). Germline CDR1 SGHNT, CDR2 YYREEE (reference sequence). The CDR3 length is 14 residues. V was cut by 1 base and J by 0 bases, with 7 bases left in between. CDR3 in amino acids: CASSLPGNQETQYF. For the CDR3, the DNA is TGTGCCAGCAGCTTGCCCGGGAACCAAGAGACCCAGTACTTC.

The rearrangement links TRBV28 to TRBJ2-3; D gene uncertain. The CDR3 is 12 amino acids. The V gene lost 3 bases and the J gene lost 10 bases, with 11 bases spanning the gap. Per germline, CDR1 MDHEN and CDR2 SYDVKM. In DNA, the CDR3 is TGTGCCAGCAGTTTCCCTTCAGAGGCGCAGTATTTT. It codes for CASSFPSEAQYF.

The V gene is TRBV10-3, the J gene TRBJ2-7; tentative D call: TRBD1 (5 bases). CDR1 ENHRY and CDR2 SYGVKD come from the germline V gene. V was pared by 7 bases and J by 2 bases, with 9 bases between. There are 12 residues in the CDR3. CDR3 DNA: TGTGCCATCACGACAGACACCTACGAGCAGTACTTC. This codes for CAITTDTYEQYF.

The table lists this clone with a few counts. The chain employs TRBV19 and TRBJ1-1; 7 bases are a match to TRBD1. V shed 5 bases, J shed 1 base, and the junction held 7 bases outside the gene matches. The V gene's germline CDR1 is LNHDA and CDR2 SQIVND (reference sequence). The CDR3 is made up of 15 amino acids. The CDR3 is CASSAYRTGNTEAFF. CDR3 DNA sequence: TGTGCCAGTAGTGCCTACCGGACAGGGAACACTGAAGCTTTCTTT.

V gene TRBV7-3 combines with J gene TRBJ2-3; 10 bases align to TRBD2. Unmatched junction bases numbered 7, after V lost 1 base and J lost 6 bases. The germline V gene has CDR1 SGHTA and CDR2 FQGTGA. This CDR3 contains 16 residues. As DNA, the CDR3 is TGTGCCAGCAGCTTAAGTCTAGCGGGGGCCGGGGATACGCAGTATTTT. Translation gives CASSLSLAGAGDTQYF.

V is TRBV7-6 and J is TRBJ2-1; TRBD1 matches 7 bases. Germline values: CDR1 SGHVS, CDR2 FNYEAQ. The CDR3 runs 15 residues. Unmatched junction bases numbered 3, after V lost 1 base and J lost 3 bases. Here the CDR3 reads CASSLEQGLYNEQFF. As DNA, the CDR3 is TGTGCCAGCAGCTTAGAACAGGGGCTCTACAATGAGCAGTTCTTC. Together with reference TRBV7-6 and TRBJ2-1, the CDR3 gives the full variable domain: GAGVSQSPRYKVTKRGQDVALRCDPISGHVSLYWYRQALGQGPEFLTYFNYEAQQDKSGLPNDRFSAERPEGSISTLTIQRTEQRDSAMYRCASSLEQGLYNEQFFGPGTRLTVL.

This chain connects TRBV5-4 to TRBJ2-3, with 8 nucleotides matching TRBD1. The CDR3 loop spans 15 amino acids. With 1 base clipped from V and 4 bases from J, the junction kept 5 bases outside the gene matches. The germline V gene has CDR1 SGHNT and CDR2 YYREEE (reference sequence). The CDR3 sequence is CASSLRTGQADTQYF. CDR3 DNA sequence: TGTGCCAGCAGCTTGCGGACAGGGCAAGCAGATACGCAGTATTTT.

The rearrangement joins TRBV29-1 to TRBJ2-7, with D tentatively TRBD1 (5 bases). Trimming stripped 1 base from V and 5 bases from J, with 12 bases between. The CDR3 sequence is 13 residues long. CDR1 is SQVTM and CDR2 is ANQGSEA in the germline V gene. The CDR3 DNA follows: TGCAGCGTTGAAGTGCAGGGTATCCACGAGCAGTACTTC. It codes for CSVEVQGIHEQYF.